The clone carrying this T cell receptor (beta chain) was found many times. With V trimmed by 6 bases and J by 5 bases, 8 bases remained unmatched. This CDR3 is built from 14 residues. From germline, CDR1 is MNHEY and CDR2 SVGAGI. The sample is drawn from a study of tumor-infiltrating lymphocytes in primary liver carcinoma. Scientists recovered RNA and DNA together from roughly 20-30 mg of unsorted bulk tissue. Constant-region priming of roughly 0.45 ug total RNA yielded TCR beta cDNA. Construction of TCR beta libraries relied on three successive nested multiplex PCR rounds employing slightly modified ARM-PCR. Running 9 to 11 cycles apiece, the first two PCR rounds relied on TRBV1-TRBV30 forward primers together with a C-beta reverse primer. TCRdb itself ran the multiplex PCR reads through MiXCR, one entry per CDR3 protein. The data show approximately 92,000 distinct CDR3 sequences, 65% to 70% seen once.

Sequenced material: tumor-adjacent normal liver tissue. The TCR comes from a man aged 40-49 years with primary liver carcinoma and hepatitis B virus infection. The V call is TRBV6-5, the J call TRBJ1-2; 8 bases fit TRBD1. In DNA form, the CDR3 reads TGTGCCAGCAGATCGGACAGGGATTCTTATGGCTACACCTTC. Its protein product is CASRSDRDSYGYTF.